These 12 T cell receptor beta chains originate from one sample sequenced in a study of tumor-infiltrating lymphocytes in localized non-small cell lung cancer. Profiled with immunoSEQ multiplex PCR; TCRdb holds only in-frame clones, not every one. Of some 5,000 clones listed, about 96% are singletons. Sequencing was done on a sample of uninvolved lung tissue not adjacent to the tumor. These receptors originate from a human donor with non-small cell lung cancer.

This sequence joins TRBV6-4 and TRBJ2-3; D gene ambiguous. Between the trimmed V and J ends, which lost 4 bases and 4 bases, there was a span of 9 bases. This CDR3 spans 13 amino acids. Germline V gives CDR1 MRHNA, CDR2 SNTAGT. This CDR3 reads CASSGGEADTQYF. For the CDR3, the DNA is TGTGCCAGCAGTGGCGGAGAGGCAGATACGCAGTATTTT.

This clone was seen once. This chain uses TRBV29-1 with TRBJ2-1, with D possibly being TRBD2 (6 bases). This CDR3 spans 13 amino acids. V lost 3 bases to trimming and J lost 5 bases, with 11 bases between them. The V gene's germline CDR1 is SQVTM and CDR2 ANQGSEA. CDR3: CSVDPGRNNEQFF. CDR3 sequence (DNA): TGCAGCGTTGATCCGGGGAGGAACAATGAGCAGTTCTTC.

The chain links TRBV5-1 to TRBJ2-5; D is unresolved. With 4 bases removed from V and 2 bases from J, the gap between germline ends came to 9 bases. Germline CDR1 SGHRS, CDR2 YFSETQ. This CDR3 spans 13 amino acids. CDR3: CASSPTAQETQYF. Written as DNA, the CDR3 is TGCGCCAGCAGCCCGACCGCACAAGAGACCCAGTACTTC.

This clone was counted once. The J gene is TRBJ2-7, the V gene TRBV19, with 8 bases matching TRBD1. Germline V gene sequence: CDR1 LNHDA, CDR2 SQIVND (reference sequence). V was pared by 4 bases and J by 2 bases, with 7 bases of the junction left unmatched. There are 15 residues in the CDR3. CDR3: CASSSPGQGTYEQYF. DNA for the CDR3: TGTGCCAGTAGTAGCCCCGGACAGGGTACCTACGAGCAGTACTTC.

The chain employs TRBV6-5 and TRBJ1-1, with a weak D call TRBD1 (5 bases). The CDR3 is made up of 14 amino acids. Germline V CDR1 and CDR2: MNHEY, SVGAGI. V was cut by 3 bases and J by 5 bases, with 13 bases left in between. The CDR3 protein is CASSYGTRGTEAFF. Written as DNA, the CDR3 is TGTGCCAGCAGTTATGGGACCCGGGGAACTGAAGCTTTCTTT.

This clone was observed a few times. The chain uses TRBV6-1 and TRBJ1-1, with D perhaps TRBD1 (6 bases). Trimming left V 3 bases short and J 1 base short, with 9 bases between. The CDR3 runs 14 residues. Germline loops: CDR1 MNHNS, CDR2 SASEGT. The chain's CDR3 is CASSEGGKNTEAFF. In DNA form, the CDR3 reads TGTGCCAGCAGTGAGGGGGGCAAGAACACTGAAGCTTTCTTT.

In DNA form, the CDR3 reads TGTGCCAGCAGGGACAGGGAGGTGTCCGACGAGCAGTACTTC. This translates into CASRDREVSDEQYF. This chain joins TRBV2 and TRBJ2-7, with TRBD1 identical over 8 bases. The length of the CDR3 is 14 residues. V lost 6 bases to trimming and J lost 5 bases; unmatched junction nucleotides: 9. CDR1 is SNHLY, CDR2 FYNNEI, per germline.

The chain has TRBV7-9 and TRBJ1-5, with 9 nucleotides matching TRBD1. The CDR3 runs to 18 residues. Germline CDR1 and CDR2: SEHNR and FQNEAQ (reference sequence). With V trimmed by 1 base and J by 0 bases, 7 bases remained unmatched. The CDR3 loop is CASSLELQGATSNQPQHF. The CDR3 DNA reads as TGTGCCAGCAGCTTAGAACTACAGGGGGCAACTAGCAATCAGCCCCAGCATTTT.

The CDR3 coding sequence is TGTGCCTGGAGTCCCAGTGGGGACTATGGCTACACCTTC. Amino acids: CAWSPSGDYGYTF. The chain couples TRBV30 to TRBJ1-2; D gene ambiguous. The CDR3 sequence is 13 residues long. V dropped 2 bases and J dropped 3 bases, with 10 bases sitting between them. Germline assignment: CDR1 GTSNPN and CDR2 SVGIG (reference sequence).

This chain connects TRBV11-2 to TRBJ2-6, with D uncertain. V lost 4 bases to trimming and J lost 2 bases, with 9 bases between them. The CDR3 loop spans 15 amino acids. CDR1 is SGHAT and CDR2 is FQNNGV in the germline V gene. CDR3 DNA sequence: TGTGCCAGCAGCTCCGGTGAGGCTGGGGCCAACGTCCTGACTTTC. Translating gives CASSSGEAGANVLTF.

The V and J genes are TRBV18 and TRBJ1-4; D not certain. Trimming stripped 1 base from V and 3 bases from J, with 6 bases between. This CDR3 has 14 amino acids. Germline assignment: CDR1 KGHSH and CDR2 LQKENI. CDR3 DNA sequence: TGTGCCAGCTCACCACGGGGATCTAATGAAAAACTGTTTTTT. Translation: CASSPRGSNEKLFF.

This rearrangement joins TRBV11-2 to TRBJ2-1; weak D call: TRBD2 (6 bases). Germline V gene lookup returns CDR1 SGHAT and CDR2 FQNNGV. This CDR3 comprises 15 residues. The germline V and J ends were trimmed by 6 bases and 2 bases, with 14 bases remaining between them. In DNA form, the CDR3 reads TGTGCCAGCAGGCGAGGAGGAGGGACCTACAATGAGCAGTTCTTC. Translation: CASRRGGGTYNEQFF.